The clone carrying this T cell receptor beta chain was counted a single time. Here immunoSEQ multiplex PCR was the method, and the copy in TCRdb shows in-frame clones only, minus some. Of roughly 58,000 clones listed, 94% are singletons. This specimen belongs to a study of T cell changes during pregnancy in multiple sclerosis. The CDR3 totals 14 residues. Trimming took 5 bases from V and 2 from J; bases not matched to a gene: 5. Germline CDR1 SGHTA, CDR2 FQGTGA. Specimen: CD8+ T cells from peripheral blood mononuclear cells, collected in the third trimester of pregnancy. J is TRBJ1-1 and V is TRBV7-3, with TRBD1 matching 7 bases. The receptor comes from a female donor with multiple sclerosis, enrolled in a pregnancy study. CDR3 sequence reads: CASSPRQGNTEAFF. The CDR3 nucleotides are TGTGCCAGCAGCCCGCGACAGGGAAACACTGAAGCTTTCTTT.